The clone carrying this T cell receptor (beta chain) was seen a handful of times. Its specificity is not known. The record originates from a study of identical twins. Study-wide findings and caveats: Twin pairs' shared out-of-frame alpha sequences were enriched in low generation probability.

V gave up 6 bases and J gave up 7 bases; unmatched junction bases: 5. Germline CDR1 reads MNHEY; CDR2 reads SMNVEV (reference sequence). The CDR3 contains 13 residues. Template switching supplied a universal primer site; unique molecular identifiers were carried on the cDNA. In TCRdb, the 5' RACE reads were re-called with MiXCR into one record per CDR3 protein. The profile shows hundreds of thousands of distinct CDR3 sequences, 9% to 15% of them singletons. These data also featured in a second study, about yellow fever vaccine responses in identical twins. From that second work: Reports say the vaccine T cell response in twins looked partly convergent and partly personalized.

The sequenced sample was PBMCs. This TCR was recovered from a woman between 18 and 30 years old in good health. V gene TRBV27 combines with J gene TRBJ2-1, with TRBD1 matching 8 bases. DNA for the CDR3: TGTGCCAGCAGCCACCGGGACAGGAATGAGCAGTTCTTC. It specifies CASSHRDRNEQFF.